This TCR beta chain was sequenced during a study of response to subunit inactivated influenza vaccine. On this clonotype: Its antigen is still unknown.

The CDR3 length is 15 residues. Germline CDR1 reads DFQATT; CDR2 reads SNEGSKA (reference sequence). With V trimmed by 4 bases and J by 2 bases, 9 bases remained unmatched. TCRdb passed the RT-PCR reads through MiXCR, listing each CDR3 protein once. This sample carries around 190,000 distinct CDR3 sequences, around 9.2% of them seen once, and the ten largest clones take about 11%. Broader study findings: New T cells are recruited in small numbers by each seasonal influenza vaccination, according to the authors' suggestion.

The sample here was non-naive T cells sorted from PBMCs, taken on the day of vaccination. This chain connects TRBV20-1 to TRBJ2-3; 7 bases fit TRBD1. The receptor was isolated from a man aged 50-60 years who received an inactivated influenza vaccine. CDR3 loop: CSAKGQRSNTDTQYF. In DNA form, the CDR3 reads TGCAGTGCTAAGGGACAGCGATCGAACACAGATACGCAGTATTTT.